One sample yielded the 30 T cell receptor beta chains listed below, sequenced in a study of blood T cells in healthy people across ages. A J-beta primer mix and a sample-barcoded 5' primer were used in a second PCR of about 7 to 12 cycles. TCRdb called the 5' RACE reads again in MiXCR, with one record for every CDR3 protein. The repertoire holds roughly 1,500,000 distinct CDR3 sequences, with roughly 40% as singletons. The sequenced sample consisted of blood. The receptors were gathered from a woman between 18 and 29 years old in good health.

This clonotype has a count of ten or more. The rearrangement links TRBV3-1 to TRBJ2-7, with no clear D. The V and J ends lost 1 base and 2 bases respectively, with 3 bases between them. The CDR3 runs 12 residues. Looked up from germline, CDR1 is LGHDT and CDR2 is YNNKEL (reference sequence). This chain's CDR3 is CASSQGTYEQYF. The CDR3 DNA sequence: TGTGCCAGCAGCCAAGGGACCTACGAGCAGTACTTC.

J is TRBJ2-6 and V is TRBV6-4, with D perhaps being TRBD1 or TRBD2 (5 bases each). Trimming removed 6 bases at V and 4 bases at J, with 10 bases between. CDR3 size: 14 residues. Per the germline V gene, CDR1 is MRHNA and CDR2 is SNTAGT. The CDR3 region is CASRVGTGANVLTF. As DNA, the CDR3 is TGTGCCAGCAGGGTGGGGACCGGGGCCAACGTCCTGACTTTC.

Written as DNA, the CDR3 is TGTGCCAGCAGTTTGCGGACTAGCGGGGGGATACAGTTCTTC. Amino acid sequence: CASSLRTSGGIQFF. This chain joins TRBV12-3 or TRBV12-4 and TRBJ2-1, with 14 bases identical to TRBD2. Germline trimming cut 3 bases from V and 13 bases from J; bases unmatched to any gene: 5. The CDR3 runs to 14 residues.

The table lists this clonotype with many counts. The CDR3 loop is CASRPGQGIVNEQFF. The CDR3 nucleotides are TGTGCCAGCAGGCCGGGACAGGGGATCGTCAATGAGCAGTTCTTC. The chain is built from TRBV12-3 or TRBV12-4 and TRBJ2-1; 10 nucleotides agree with TRBD1. J gave up 6 bases and V 6 bases, and 8 bases lay outside the gene matches. The CDR3 contains 15 residues.

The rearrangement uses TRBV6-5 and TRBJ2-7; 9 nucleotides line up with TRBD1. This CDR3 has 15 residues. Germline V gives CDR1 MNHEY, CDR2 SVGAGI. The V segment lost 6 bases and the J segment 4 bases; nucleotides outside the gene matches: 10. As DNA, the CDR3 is TGTGCCAGCAGGCGAGAGGGACAGGGTCCTTACGAGCAGTACTTC. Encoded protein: CASRREGQGPYEQYF.

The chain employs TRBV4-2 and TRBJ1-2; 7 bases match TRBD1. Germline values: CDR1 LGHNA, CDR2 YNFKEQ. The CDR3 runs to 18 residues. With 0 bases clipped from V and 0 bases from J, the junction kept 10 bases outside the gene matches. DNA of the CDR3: TGTGCCAGCAGCCAAGATCAGGCCAGGGGGGCTTCTAACTATGGCTACACCTTC. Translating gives CASSQDQARGASNYGYTF.

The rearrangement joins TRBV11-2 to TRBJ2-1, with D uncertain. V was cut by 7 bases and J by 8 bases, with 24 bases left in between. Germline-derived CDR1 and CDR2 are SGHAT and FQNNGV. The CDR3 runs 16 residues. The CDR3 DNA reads TGTGCCAGCACCATAACAGCTGGCGGAAGAACCCATGAGCAGTTCTTC. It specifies CASTITAGGRTHEQFF.

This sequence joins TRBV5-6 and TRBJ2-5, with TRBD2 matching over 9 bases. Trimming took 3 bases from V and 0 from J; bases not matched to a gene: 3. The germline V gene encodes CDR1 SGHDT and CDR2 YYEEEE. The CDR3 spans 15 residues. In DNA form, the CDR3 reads TGTGCCAGCAGCTGGGGACTAGCAGACCAAGAGACCCAGTACTTC. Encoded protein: CASSWGLADQETQYF. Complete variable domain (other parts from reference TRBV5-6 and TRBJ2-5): DAGVTQSPTHLIKTRGQQVTLRCSPKSGHDTVSWYQQALGQGPQFIFQYYEEEERQRGNFPDRFSGHQFPNYSSELNVNALLLGDSALYLCASSWGLADQETQYFGPGTRLLVL.

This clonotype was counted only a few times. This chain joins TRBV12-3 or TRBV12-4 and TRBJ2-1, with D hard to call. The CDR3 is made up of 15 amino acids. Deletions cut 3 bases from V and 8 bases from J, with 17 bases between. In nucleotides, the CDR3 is TGTGCCAGCAGTTTCAGCGCAGGTTCCCAGGATGAGCAGTTCTTC. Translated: CASSFSAGSQDEQFF.

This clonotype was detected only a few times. In nucleotides, the CDR3 is TGTGCCACCGACAGGGCACCTTCCTACGAGCAGTACTTC. Translating gives CATDRAPSYEQYF. The V call is TRBV6-1, the J call TRBJ2-7; 7 nucleotides align to TRBD1. CDR1 and CDR2 (germline): MNHNS, SASEGT. J gave up 1 base and V 10 bases, and 7 bases lay outside the gene matches. CDR3 length: 13 amino acids.

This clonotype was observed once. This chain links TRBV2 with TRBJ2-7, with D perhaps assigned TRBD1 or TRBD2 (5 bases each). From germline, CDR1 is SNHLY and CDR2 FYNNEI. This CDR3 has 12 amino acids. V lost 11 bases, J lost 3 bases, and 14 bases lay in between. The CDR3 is CAEGNGLYEQYF. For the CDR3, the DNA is TGTGCCGAGGGGAACGGCCTCTACGAGCAGTACTTC. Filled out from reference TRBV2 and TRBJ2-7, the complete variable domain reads EPEVTQTPSHQVTQMGQEVILRCVPISNHLYFYWYRQILGQKVEFLVSFYNNEISEKSEIFDDQFSVERPDGSNFTLKIRSTKLEDSAMYFCAEGNGLYEQYFGPGTRLTVT.

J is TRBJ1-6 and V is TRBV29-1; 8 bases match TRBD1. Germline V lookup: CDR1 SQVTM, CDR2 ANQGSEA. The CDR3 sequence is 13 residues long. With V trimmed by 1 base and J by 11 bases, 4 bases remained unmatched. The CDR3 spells CSVEVDRGTPLHF. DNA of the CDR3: TGCAGCGTTGAAGTAGACAGGGGTACACCCCTCCACTTT.

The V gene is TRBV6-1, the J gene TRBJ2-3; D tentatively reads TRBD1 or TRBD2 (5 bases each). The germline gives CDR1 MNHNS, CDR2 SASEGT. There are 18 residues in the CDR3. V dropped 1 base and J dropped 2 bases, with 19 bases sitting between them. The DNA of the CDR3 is TGTGCCAGCAGTGAAGGAGATTGGGGGACGGCATACACAGATACGCAGTATTTT. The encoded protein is CASSEGDWGTAYTDTQYF.

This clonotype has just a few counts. For the CDR3, the DNA is TGCAGTGCTAGAGCCTGGGGACAGGGAGAGACCCAGTACTTC. It is translated as CSARAWGQGETQYF. The chain recombines TRBV20-1 with TRBJ2-5; 9 bases map to TRBD1. The CDR3 totals 14 residues. Looked up from germline, CDR1 is DFQATT and CDR2 is SNEGSKA (reference sequence). V lost 1 base and J lost 4; bases outside the gene matches: 4.

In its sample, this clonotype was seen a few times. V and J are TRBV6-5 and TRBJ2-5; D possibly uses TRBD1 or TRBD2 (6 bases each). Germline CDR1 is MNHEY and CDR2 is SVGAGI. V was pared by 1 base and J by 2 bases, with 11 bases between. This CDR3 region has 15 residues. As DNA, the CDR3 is TGTGCCAGCAGTTACTACGGGGGCCTACAAGAGACCCAGTACTTC. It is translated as CASSYYGGLQETQYF.

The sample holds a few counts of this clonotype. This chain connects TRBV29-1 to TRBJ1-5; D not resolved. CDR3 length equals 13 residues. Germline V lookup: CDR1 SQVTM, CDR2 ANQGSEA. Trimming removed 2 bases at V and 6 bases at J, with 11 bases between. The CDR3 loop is CSVERDRGQPQHF. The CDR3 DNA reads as TGCAGCGTTGAACGGGATCGTGGTCAGCCCCAGCATTTT.

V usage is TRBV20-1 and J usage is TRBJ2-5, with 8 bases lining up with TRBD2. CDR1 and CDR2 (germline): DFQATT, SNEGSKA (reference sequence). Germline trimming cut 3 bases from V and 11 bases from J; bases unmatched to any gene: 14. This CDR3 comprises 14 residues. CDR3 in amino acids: CSARFGGGINEQYF. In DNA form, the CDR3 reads TGCAGTGCTAGGTTCGGGGGGGGAATAAATGAGCAGTACTTC.

The CDR3 protein is CSATTWGQVKNIQYF. The CDR3 DNA is TGCAGTGCTACCACCTGGGGACAGGTCAAAAACATTCAGTACTTC. V is TRBV20-1 and J is TRBJ2-5, with 8 bases identical to TRBD1. The J call may be wrong; the DNA end is better matched by TRBJ2-4. The CDR3 is 15 amino acids. Looked up from germline, CDR1 is DFQATT and CDR2 is SNEGSKA (reference sequence).

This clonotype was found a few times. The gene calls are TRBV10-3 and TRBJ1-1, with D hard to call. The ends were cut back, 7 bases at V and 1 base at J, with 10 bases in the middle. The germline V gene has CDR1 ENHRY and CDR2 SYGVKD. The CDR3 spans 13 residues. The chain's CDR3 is CAIMSAGNTEAFF. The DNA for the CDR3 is TGTGCCATCATGAGTGCGGGGAACACTGAAGCTTTCTTT.

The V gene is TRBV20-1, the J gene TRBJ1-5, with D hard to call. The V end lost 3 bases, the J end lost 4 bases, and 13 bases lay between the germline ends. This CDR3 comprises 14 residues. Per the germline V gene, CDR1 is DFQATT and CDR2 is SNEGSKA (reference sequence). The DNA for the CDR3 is TGCAGTGCTAGGGATTCAGTACAGAATCAGCCCCAGCATTTT. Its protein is CSARDSVQNQPQHF.

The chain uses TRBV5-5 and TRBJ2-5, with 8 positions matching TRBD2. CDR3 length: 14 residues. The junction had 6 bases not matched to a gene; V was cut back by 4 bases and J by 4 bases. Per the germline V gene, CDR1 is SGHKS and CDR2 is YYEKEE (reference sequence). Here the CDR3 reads CASSRTLAGETQYF. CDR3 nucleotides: TGTGCCAGCAGCCGAACCCTAGCGGGAGAGACCCAGTACTTC.

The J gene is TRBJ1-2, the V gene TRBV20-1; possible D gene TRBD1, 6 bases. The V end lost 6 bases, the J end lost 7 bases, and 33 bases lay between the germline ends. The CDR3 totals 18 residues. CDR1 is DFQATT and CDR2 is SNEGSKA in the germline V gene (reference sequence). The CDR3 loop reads CSAARERGWQGFLSGYTF. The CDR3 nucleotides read TGCAGTGCCGCTAGAGAGAGGGGCTGGCAGGGGTTCCTGTCTGGCTACACCTTC.

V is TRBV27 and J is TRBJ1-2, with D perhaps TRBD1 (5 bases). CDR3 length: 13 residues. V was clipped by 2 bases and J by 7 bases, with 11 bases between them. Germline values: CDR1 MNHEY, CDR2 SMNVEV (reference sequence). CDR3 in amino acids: CASSLRGQGGYTF. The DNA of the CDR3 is TGTGCCAGCAGTTTAAGAGGCCAGGGTGGCTACACCTTC.

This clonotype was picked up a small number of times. The CDR3 protein is CASSLGQKRNEQFF. In DNA form, the CDR3 reads TGTGCCAGCAGTCTTGGACAGAAGCGGAATGAGCAGTTCTTC. The chain combines TRBV28 with TRBJ2-1, with a weak D call TRBD1 (6 bases). The CDR3 covers 14 residues. Trimming took 5 bases from V and 7 from J, leaving 15 bases between them. Germline CDR1 reads MDHEN; CDR2 reads SYDVKM.

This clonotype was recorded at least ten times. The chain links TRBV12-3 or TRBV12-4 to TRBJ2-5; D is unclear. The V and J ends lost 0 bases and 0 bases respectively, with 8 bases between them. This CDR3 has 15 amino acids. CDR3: CASSLALTDQETQYF. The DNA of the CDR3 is TGTGCCAGCAGTTTAGCGCTCACAGACCAAGAGACCCAGTACTTC.

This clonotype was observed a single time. The CDR3 region has the DNA TGTGCCAGCAGTGAATCAGTCGCTTTCTTT. It encodes CASSESVAFF. V gene TRBV2 combines with J gene TRBJ1-1, with no clear D. This CDR3 contains 10 residues. Germline V gene sequence: CDR1 SNHLY, CDR2 FYNNEI. The germline V and J ends were trimmed by 2 bases and 11 bases, with 6 bases remaining between them.

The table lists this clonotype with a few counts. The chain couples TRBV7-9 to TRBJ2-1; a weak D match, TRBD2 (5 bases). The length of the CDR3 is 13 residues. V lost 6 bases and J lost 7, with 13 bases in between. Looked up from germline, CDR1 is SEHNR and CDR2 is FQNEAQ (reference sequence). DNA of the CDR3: TGTGCCAGCAGTCCGAGGACTGATAATGAGCAGTTCTTC. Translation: CASSPRTDNEQFF. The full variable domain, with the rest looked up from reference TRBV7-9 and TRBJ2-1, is DTGVSQNPRHKITKRGQNVTFRCDPISEHNRLYWYRQTLGQGPEFLTYFQNEAQLEKSRLLSDRFSAERPKGSFSTLEIQRTEQGDSAMYLCASSPRTDNEQFFGPGTRLTVL.

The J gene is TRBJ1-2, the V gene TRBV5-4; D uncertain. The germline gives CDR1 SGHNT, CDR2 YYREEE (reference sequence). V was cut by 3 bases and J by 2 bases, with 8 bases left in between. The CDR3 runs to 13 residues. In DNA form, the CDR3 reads TGTGCCAGCAGCTCCCCGGGGAACTATGGCTACACCTTC. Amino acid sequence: CASSSPGNYGYTF.

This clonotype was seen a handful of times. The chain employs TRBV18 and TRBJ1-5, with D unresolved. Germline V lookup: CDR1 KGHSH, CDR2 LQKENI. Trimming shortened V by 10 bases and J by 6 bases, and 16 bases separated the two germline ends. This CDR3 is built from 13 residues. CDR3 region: CATQAAATQPQHF. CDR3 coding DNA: TGTGCCACTCAGGCGGCCGCAACTCAGCCCCAGCATTTT. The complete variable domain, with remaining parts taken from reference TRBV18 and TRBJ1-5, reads NAGVMQNPRHLVRRRGQEARLRCSPMKGHSHVYWYRQLPEEGLKFMVYLQKENIIDESGMPKERFSAEFPKEGPSILRIQQVVRGDSAAYFCATQAAATQPQHFGDGTRLSIL.

The CDR3 nucleotides are TGTGCCAGCAGCTTCAGTCAGTACACAGATACGCAGTATTTT. Translation gives CASSFSQYTDTQYF. This sequence joins TRBV7-9 and TRBJ2-3, with no clear D. The germline V gene encodes CDR1 SEHNR and CDR2 FQNEAQ (reference sequence). The CDR3 runs 14 residues. V lost 3 bases, J lost 2 bases, and 9 bases lay in between.